Listed below are T cell receptor beta chains from one sample, sequenced in a study of Graves' ophthalmopathy and Graves' hyperthyroidism. From the multiplex PCR reads, TCRdb called clonotypes with MiXCR, one entry per CDR3 protein. The sample includes some 1.1 million distinct CDR3 sequences, less than 45% seen only once; the top ten take around 10%. Sequenced material: peripheral blood or thyroid tissue (not recorded which). The receptors were sampled from an adult man with Graves' hyperthyroidism. CDR3s include the opening cysteine and the closing phenylalanine or tryptophan. D genes are given only for firm matches. Size values are once, few and many counts, or a class for expanded clones, and some rows have none.

D | J | size | V | CDR3 | DNA
- | TRBJ2-5 | many | TRBV7-9 | CASSLKPRPLETQYF | TGTGCCAGCAGCTTAAAGCCCCGTCCCCTCGAGACCCAGTACTTC
- | TRBJ2-2 | many | TRBV29-1 | CSVPFAGTGELFF | TGCAGCGTTCCTTTCGCAGGGACGGGGGAGCTGTTTTTT
- | TRBJ1-6 | many | TRBV5-1 | CASSFGTADSPLHF | TGCGCCAGCAGCTTCGGGACCGCCGATTCACCCCTCCACTTT
- | TRBJ2-7 | - | TRBV5-1 | CASSLVPDNSYEQYF | TGCGCCAGCAGCTTGGTTCCGGACAACTCCTACGAGCAGTACTTC
- | TRBJ2-7 | many | TRBV5-8 | CASSFGRGTYEQYF | TGTGCCAGCAGCTTCGGACGGGGAACCTACGAGCAGTACTTC
TRBD2 | TRBJ2-7 | few | TRBV27 | CASISLAASYEQYF | TGTGCCAGCATCTCACTAGCGGCCTCCTACGAGCAGTACTTC
- | TRBJ2-2 | - | TRBV25-1 | CASSFWVPGTGELFF | TGTGCCAGCAGTTTCTGGGTGCCTGGTACCGGGGAGCTGTTTTTT
- | TRBJ2-6 | few | TRBV29-1 | CSVAGDNVLTF | TGCAGCGTTGCCGGGGACAACGTCCTGACTTTC
- | TRBJ1-5 | many | TRBV15 | CATSRDDVPGADQPQHF | TGTGCCACCAGCAGAGATGATGTGCCGGGTGCGGATCAGCCCCAGCATTTT
TRBD1 | TRBJ1-2 | - | TRBV10-3 | CASTSGQGVIVYTF | TGTGCCAGCACCTCAGGACAGGGGGTAATTGTCTACACCTTC
TRBD2 | TRBJ2-5 | few | TRBV20-1 | CSARDGREGSKTQYF | TGCAGTGCTAGAGATGGGAGGGAGGGTTCGAAGACCCAGTACTTC
- | TRBJ1-2 | - | TRBV29-1 | CSVEDLKGVNYGYTF | TGCAGCGTTGAAGATCTCAAGGGGGTGAACTACGGCTACACCTTC
TRBD1 | TRBJ1-1 | many | TRBV19 | CASTTTGTISSTEAFF | TGTGCCAGTACCACGACAGGGACAATCTCTAGCACTGAAGCTTTCTTT
- | TRBJ1-6 | many | TRBV4-1 | CASSRDITPNSPLHF | TGCGCCAGCAGCCGGGACATCACTCCCAACTCACCCCTCCACTTT
- | TRBJ2-7 | - | TRBV10-3 | CASSPLTAFYEQYF | TGTGCCAGCAGTCCCCTGACAGCGTTCTACGAGCAGTACTTC
- | TRBJ2-5 | - | TRBV9 | CASSVAGGARETQYF | TGTGCCAGCAGCGTAGCTGGGGGAGCGAGGGAGACCCAGTACTTC
- | TRBJ1-2 | few | TRBV9 | CASSVDRNITSNYGYTF | TGTGCCAGCAGCGTAGACCGCAACATAACCTCTAACTATGGCTACACCTTC
- | TRBJ1-5 | many | TRBV29-1 | CSVGGFNQPQHF | TGCAGCGTTGGAGGTTTTAATCAGCCCCAGCATTTT
- | TRBJ1-2 | many | TRBV7-9 | CASSFGHLYGYTF | TGTGCCAGCAGCTTCGGACACCTCTATGGCTACACCTTC
- | TRBJ1-1 | - | TRBV5-4 | CASSQTKNTEAFF | TGCGCCAGCAGCCAGACTAAGAACACTGAAGCTTTCTTT
TRBD1 | TRBJ1-2 | - | TRBV5-1 | CASSGRGQGEGYTF | TGCGCCAGCAGCGGGCGGGGACAGGGAGAGGGCTACACCTTC
- | TRBJ1-1 | many | TRBV5-8 | CASSSPRASDEAFF | TGTGCCAGCAGCTCCCCCAGGGCGTCGGATGAAGCTTTCTTT
- | TRBJ1-1 | few | TRBV11-2 | CASSPDSLAEAFF | TGTGCCAGCAGTCCGGACAGTCTCGCTGAAGCTTTCTTT
- | TRBJ1-1 | - | TRBV6-1 | CASSGPTGTPHGTEAFF | TGTGCCAGCAGTGGGCCTACCGGGACCCCGCATGGGACTGAAGCTTTCTTT
- | TRBJ2-6 | - | TRBV12-3/TRBV12-4 | CASSLFLSGGANVLTF | TGTGCCAGCAGTTTATTTCTCTCTGGTGGGGCCAACGTCCTGACTTTC
- | TRBJ1-5 | many | TRBV5-1 | CASSLDSRFSNQPQHF | TGCGCCAGCAGCTTGGACAGTAGATTTAGCAATCAGCCCCAGCATTTT
- | TRBJ2-2 | - | TRBV20-1 | CSAGDPPGELFF | TGCAGTGCTGGAGATCCCCCCGGGGAGCTGTTTTTT
- | TRBJ2-5 | - | TRBV11-1 | CASSLAAGWKTQYF | TGTGCCAGCAGCTTAGCTGCAGGGTGGAAGACCCAGTACTTC
TRBD2 | TRBJ2-7 | - | TRBV19 | CASSPRGAGTSYEQYF | TGTGCCAGTAGTCCCCGAGGAGCGGGGACCTCCTACGAGCAGTACTTC
TRBD1 | TRBJ2-7 | many | TRBV11-2 | CASSLGRGTGWEQYF | TGTGCCAGCAGCTTAGGGCGTGGGACAGGTTGGGAGCAGTACTTC
- | TRBJ2-7 | - | TRBV4-3 | CASSQERGREQYF | TGCGCCAGCAGCCAAGAACGGGGGCGCGAGCAGTACTTC
- | TRBJ1-5 | - | TRBV9 | CASSPRGAELQPQHF | TGTGCCAGCAGCCCAAGGGGGGCAGAACTTCAGCCCCAGCATTTT
TRBD2 | TRBJ2-7 | few | TRBV5-4 | CASSLDPAGGFDEQYF | TGTGCCAGCAGCTTGGATCCAGCGGGGGGATTCGACGAGCAGTACTTC
TRBD1 | TRBJ1-1 | - | TRBV15 | CATSRNTGGSDTEAFF | TGTGCCACCAGCAGAAATACAGGGGGGAGTGACACTGAAGCTTTCTTT
TRBD1 | TRBJ2-2 | many | TRBV7-3 | CASGRGHGGELFF | TGTGCCAGCGGCAGGGGGCACGGCGGGGAGCTGTTTTTT
- | TRBJ1-2 | few | TRBV10-3 | CASSYRKQRNYGYTF | TGTGCCAGCAGTTACCGTAAACAGAGAAACTATGGCTACACCTTC
- | TRBJ2-7 | many | TRBV7-8 | CASSLDRVNNEQYF | TGTGCCAGCAGCTTAGACAGGGTAAACAACGAGCAGTACTTC
- | TRBJ1-5 | many | TRBV19 | CASSDGRSGSNQPQHF | TGTGCCAGTAGTGATGGGCGCTCCGGGAGCAATCAGCCCCAGCATTTT
TRBD1 | TRBJ2-5 | - | TRBV10-3 | CASRQGANQPQYF | TGTGCCAGCAGGCAGGGGGCCAATCAGCCCCAGTACTTC
TRBD1 | TRBJ1-1 | many | TRBV10-3 | CAISGIGTVENTEAFF | TGTGCCATCAGTGGTATAGGGACAGTAGAGAACACTGAAGCTTTCTTT
TRBD1 | TRBJ2-7 | many | TRBV7-9 | CASSRTGSTRSEQYF | TGTGCCAGCAGCAGGACAGGTAGTACGAGGTCCGAGCAGTACTTC
TRBD1 | TRBJ2-5 | many | TRBV7-3 | CASSLTTLGRGQETQYF | TGTGCCAGCAGCTTAACCACCCTGGGCAGGGGGCAAGAGACCCAGTACTTC
- | TRBJ1-3 | many | TRBV7-6 | CASSLNLRDTIYF | TGTGCCAGCAGCTTAAACCTTCGGGACACCATATATTTT
- | TRBJ1-6 | - | TRBV5-1 | CASSKDGAPGSPLHF | TGCGCCAGCAGCAAAGACGGAGCCCCTGGTTCACCCCTCCACTTT
TRBD1 | TRBJ2-7 | many | TRBV10-2 | CASTWTGGSYEQYF | TGCGCCAGCACCTGGACAGGGGGTAGCTACGAGCAGTACTTC
- | TRBJ1-1 | few | TRBV3-1 | CASSQEHRALTEAFF | TGTGCCAGCAGCCAAGAACACAGGGCCCTCACTGAAGCTTTCTTT
TRBD1 | TRBJ2-6 | once | TRBV7-2 | CASSSRTGSITGANVLTF | TGTGCCAGCAGCTCGCGGACAGGGTCTATCACTGGGGCCAACGTCCTGACTTTC
TRBD1 | TRBJ2-7 | many | TRBV10-3 | CAARGQRPTYEQYF | TGTGCCGCCCGGGGACAGCGGCCAACCTACGAGCAGTACTTC
- | TRBJ1-3 | few | TRBV7-2 | CASSLLGVGTIYF | TGTGCCAGCAGCTTACTGGGAGTCGGGACCATATATTTT
- | TRBJ1-2 | - | TRBV29-1 | CSVEDLRGGYGYTF | TGCAGCGTTGAAGATCTTAGGGGAGGCTATGGCTACACCTTC
- | TRBJ1-3 | many | TRBV20-1 | CSARDGSSGNTIYF | TGCAGTGCTAGAGATGGCAGCTCTGGAAACACCATATATTTT
TRBD2 | TRBJ2-5 | many | TRBV19 | CASNSGRVQETQYF | TGTGCCAGTAACAGCGGGAGGGTCCAAGAGACCCAGTACTTC
- | TRBJ2-2 | few | TRBV2 | CASTLGVSETGELFF | TGTGCCAGCACCCTCGGGGTTTCGGAAACCGGGGAGCTGTTTTTT
- | TRBJ2-5 | many | TRBV6-5 | CASSYSIRAETQYF | TGTGCCAGCAGTTACTCGATCAGGGCGGAGACCCAGTACTTC
- | TRBJ1-1 | - | TRBV29-1 | CSVAGPSNTEAFF | TGCAGCGTTGCTGGGCCCTCGAACACTGAAGCTTTCTTT
TRBD2 | TRBJ2-7 | few | TRBV20-1 | CSARATPRAGGGYEQYF | TGCAGTGCTAGAGCTACCCCGCGGGCAGGCGGGGGGTACGAGCAGTACTTC
- | TRBJ1-1 | many | TRBV2 | CASRADTEAFF | TGTGCCAGCAGAGCGGACACTGAAGCTTTCTTT